This T cell receptor (beta chain) was identified in a study of T cells in Graves' hyperthyroidism and ophthalmopathy. Study context: Peripheral blood was obtained at initial diagnosis, preceding any treatment.

It was RNA transcripts that yielded the amplified TCR beta CDR3 regions. First-round RT-PCR with HTBI primers amplified the TCR CDR3 region. TCRdb reprocessed the multiplex PCR reads with MiXCR, giving one entry per CDR3 protein. The sample holds around 300,000 distinct CDR3 sequences, about an eighth seen once. The germline CDR1 and CDR2 sequences are LNHNV and YYDKDF (reference sequence). CDR3 length equals 13 residues. V shed 5 bases and J shed 5 bases, with 13 bases lying between them. This receptor was obtained from a woman aged 30 to 39 with Graves' hyperthyroidism that later progressed to Graves' ophthalmopathy. The gene calls are TRBV15 and TRBJ2-7, with a weak D call TRBD1 (6 bases). The sequencing input was blood. The CDR3 loop is CATSQDRSDEQYF. CDR3 coding DNA: TGTGCCACCAGCCAAGACAGGTCGGACGAGCAGTACTTC.